These 17 T cell receptor beta chains originate from one sample sequenced in a study of CD8+ T cells in alopecia areata. RNA was isolated and reverse transcribed to cDNA, the sequencing template. Here immunoSEQ multiplex PCR was the method, and the copy in TCRdb shows in-frame clones only, minus some. The sample includes under 130,000 clones, around 60% of them seen just once. Sequencing was performed on CD4+ T cells sorted from blood. The source of these receptors is a human donor in good health.

The chain employs TRBV10-1 and TRBJ2-2; perhaps TRBD1 as D (5 bases). V lost 1 base, J lost 6 bases, and 18 bases lay in between. Germline V gene lookup returns CDR1 WNHNN and CDR2 SYGVQD (reference sequence). The CDR3 covers 17 residues. CDR3 nucleotide sequence: TGCGCCAGCAGTGAGTGGAGCAGGGTCGTGGGGTCCGGGGAGCTGTTTTTT. This codes for CASSEWSRVVGSGELFF.

The rearrangement links TRBV7-2 to TRBJ2-3, with 9 bases aligning to TRBD2. The CDR3 is 16 amino acids. With 6 bases clipped from V and 6 bases from J, the junction kept 13 bases outside the gene matches. Germline V lookup: CDR1 SGHTA, CDR2 FQGNSA. CDR3 residues: CASRAGGPAGGDTQYF. The CDR3 region has the DNA TGTGCCAGCAGAGCGGGGGGCCCGGCGGGCGGGGATACGCAGTATTTT.

The V call is TRBV2, the J call TRBJ2-5, with TRBD2 as a possible D gene (6 bases). Trimming shortened V by 6 bases and J by 1 base, and 15 bases separated the two germline ends. This CDR3 is built from 15 residues. Germline CDR1 reads SNHLY; CDR2 reads FYNNEI. The CDR3 sequence: CASSPITGGQETQYF. CDR3 DNA sequence: TGTGCCAGCAGCCCCATTACCGGGGGCCAAGAGACCCAGTACTTC.

Of note for this clone: Other nucleotide sequences in the sample specify the same CDR3. The V gene is TRBV4-1, the J gene TRBJ1-2; D is unclear. CDR1 is MGHRA, CDR2 YSYEKL, per germline. The length of the CDR3 is 12 residues. V lost 0 bases, J lost 4 bases, and 3 bases lay in between. The CDR3 spells CASSQDSYGYTF. The CDR3 nucleotides read TGCGCCAGCAGCCAAGATTCCTATGGCTACACCTTC.

A few counts support this clone. The V and J genes are TRBV7-9 and TRBJ2-1, with 7 positions matching TRBD1. The CDR3 is 16 residues long. Germline V gene sequence: CDR1 SEHNR, CDR2 FQNEAQ (reference sequence). J gave up 1 base and V 4 bases, and 7 bases lay outside the gene matches. The CDR3 coding sequence is TGTGCCAGCAGCTCGGCGGGCAGGGGGTCCTACAATGAGCAGTTCTTC. Amino acid sequence: CASSSAGRGSYNEQFF.

The chain employs TRBV29-1 and TRBJ2-7, with 9 nucleotides matching TRBD1. The CDR3 covers 11 residues. J lost 3 bases, V lost 7 bases, and 1 base had no gene match. The germline CDR1 and CDR2 sequences are SQVTM and ANQGSEA. The DNA for the CDR3 is TGCAGCGGGGGACAGGGCTACGAGCAGTACTTC. This translates into CSGGQGYEQYF.

This chain connects TRBV5-1 to TRBJ2-2; D remains unclear. Trimming cost V 0 bases and J 6 bases, with 12 bases left between them. Germline V gives CDR1 SGHRS, CDR2 YFSETQ. The CDR3 loop spans 15 amino acids. CDR3 region: CASSLEGYQPGELFF. The CDR3 DNA reads TGCGCCAGCAGCTTGGAGGGCTACCAGCCCGGGGAGCTGTTTTTT. Full variable domain (remainder filled in from reference TRBV5-1 and TRBJ2-2): KAGVTQTPRYLIKTRGQQVTLSCSPISGHRSVSWYQQTPGQGLQFLFEYFSETQRNKGNFPGRFSGRQFSNSRSEMNVSTLELGDSALYLCASSLEGYQPGELFFGEGSRLTVL.

The chain uses TRBV18 and TRBJ1-6; D might be TRBD1 (5 bases). Trimming left V 1 base short and J 8 bases short, with 21 bases between. The CDR3 consists of 18 residues. Germline-derived CDR1 and CDR2 are KGHSH and LQKENI. CDR3 in DNA: TGTGCCAGCTCACCACAGTATGGGGGGTTAGGCGCGGATTCACCCCTCCACTTT. This translates into CASSPQYGGLGADSPLHF.

The V gene is TRBV6-5, the J gene TRBJ2-7, with TRBD1 identical over 7 bases. The CDR3 sequence is 14 residues long. CDR1 MNHEY and CDR2 SVGAGI come from the germline V gene. Trimming at V came to 2 bases and at J to 6 bases, leaving 7 bases not matched to a gene. CDR3 DNA: TGTGCCAGCAGTTACCCCGACAGGGATAGCGAGCAGTACTTC. It encodes CASSYPDRDSEQYF.

The V and J genes are TRBV9 and TRBJ2-3, with 12 bases aligning to TRBD2. Germline V gene lookup returns CDR1 SGDLS and CDR2 YYNGEE. J lost 2 bases, V lost 4 bases, and 5 bases had no gene match. The CDR3 is made up of 16 amino acids. In nucleotides, the CDR3 is TGTGCCAGCAGCCCCGGACTAGCGGGGCCCACAGATACGCAGTATTTT. Translation gives CASSPGLAGPTDTQYF.

The chain uses TRBV28 and TRBJ2-1; 8 nucleotides match TRBD2. V lost 6 bases, J lost 1 base, and 11 bases stayed unmatched. This CDR3 spans 17 amino acids. Germline CDR1 and CDR2: MDHEN and SYDVKM. The CDR3 spells CASSRPLAGLSYNEQFF. Written as DNA, the CDR3 is TGTGCCAGCAGCAGACCTCTAGCGGGCCTTTCCTACAATGAGCAGTTCTTC.

The chain couples TRBV30 to TRBJ1-1; D is unresolved. CDR1 GTSNPN and CDR2 SVGIG come from the germline V gene (reference sequence). V was pared by 5 bases and J by 0 bases, with 10 bases between. This CDR3 contains 13 residues. The CDR3 is CAWAGQVNTEAFF. Written as DNA, the CDR3 is TGTGCCTGGGCCGGGCAGGTGAACACTGAAGCTTTCTTT.

The chain is built from TRBV4-1 and TRBJ2-7; D is unresolved. The germline CDR1 and CDR2 sequences are MGHRA and YSYEKL. The CDR3 sequence is 13 residues long. V was cut by 3 bases and J by 7 bases, with 13 bases left in between. The CDR3 nucleotides are TGCGCCAGCAGCCAGACGGGTTGGGGAGAGCAGTACTTC. As protein: CASSQTGWGEQYF.

The V call is TRBV28, the J call TRBJ1-4; no firm D call. CDR1 MDHEN and CDR2 SYDVKM come from the germline V gene. The length of the CDR3 is 14 residues. V was cut by 6 bases and J by 7 bases, with 15 bases left in between. In nucleotides, the CDR3 is TGTGCCAGCAGCCTTGGCGGGTTGGGTGAAAAACTGTTTTTT. Translation: CASSLGGLGEKLFF.

There are a few counts of this clone. V gene TRBV6-1 combines with J gene TRBJ2-5, with TRBD2 matching over 7 bases. The CDR3 is made up of 13 amino acids. The ends lost 5 bases at V and 5 bases at J; junction bases unmatched: 5. CDR1 and CDR2 from the germline V gene are MNHNS and SASEGT. This CDR3 reads CASSRWGGETQYF. CDR3 DNA sequence: TGTGCCAGCAGTAGGTGGGGAGGGGAGACCCAGTACTTC.

The chain couples TRBV29-1 to TRBJ2-5, with TRBD2 identical over 13 bases. CDR1 SQVTM and CDR2 ANQGSEA come from the germline V gene. This CDR3 is 15 amino acids long. With 6 bases clipped from V and 4 bases from J, the junction kept 8 bases outside the gene matches. CDR3 protein: CSVATSGGRGETQYF. Written as DNA, the CDR3 is TGCAGCGTGGCGACTAGCGGGGGGCGCGGAGAGACCCAGTACTTC.

This clone showed up just a few times. The J gene is TRBJ2-5, the V gene TRBV7-2; D is perhaps TRBD2 (6 bases). The CDR3 sequence is 16 residues long. Germline loops: CDR1 SGHTA, CDR2 FQGNSA. The V and J ends lost 1 base and 5 bases respectively, with 17 bases between them. The CDR3 bases are TGTGCCAGCAGCTTAGGGGGGACTCGCATAATGGAGACCCAGTACTTC. Its translation: CASSLGGTRIMETQYF.